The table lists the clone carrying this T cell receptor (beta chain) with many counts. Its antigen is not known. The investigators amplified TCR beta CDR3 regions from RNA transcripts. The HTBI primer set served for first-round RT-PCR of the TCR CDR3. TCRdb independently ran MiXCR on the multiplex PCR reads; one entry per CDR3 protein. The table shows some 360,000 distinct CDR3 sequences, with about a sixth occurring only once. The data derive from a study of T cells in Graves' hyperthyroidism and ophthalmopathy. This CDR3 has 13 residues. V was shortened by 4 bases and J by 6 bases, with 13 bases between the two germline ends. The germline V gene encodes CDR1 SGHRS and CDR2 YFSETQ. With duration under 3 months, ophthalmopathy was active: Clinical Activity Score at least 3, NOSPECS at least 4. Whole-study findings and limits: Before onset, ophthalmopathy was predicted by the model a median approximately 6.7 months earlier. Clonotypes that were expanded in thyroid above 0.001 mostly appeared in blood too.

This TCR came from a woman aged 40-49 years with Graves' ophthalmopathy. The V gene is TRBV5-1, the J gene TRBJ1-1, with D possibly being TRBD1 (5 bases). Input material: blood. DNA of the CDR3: TGCGCCAGCAGCCCCGGGGGTATCGCTGAAGCTTTCTTT. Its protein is CASSPGGIAEAFF. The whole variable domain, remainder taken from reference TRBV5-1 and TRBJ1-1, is KAGVTQTPRYLIKTRGQQVTLSCSPISGHRSVSWYQQTPGQGLQFLFEYFSETQRNKGNFPGRFSGRQFSNSRSEMNVSTLELGDSALYLCASSPGGIAEAFFGQGTRLTVV.